This T cell receptor beta chain was profiled in a study of OX40 agonist ivuxolimab in advanced cancers. V trimming: 2 bases; J trimming: 2 bases; junction bases outside the gene matches: 5. The CDR3 has 16 amino acids. Germline V CDR1 and CDR2: MDHEN, SYDVKM. Assay used: immunoSEQ multiplex PCR; TCRdb lists only in-frame clones, some missing. The table records tens of thousands of clones, 75% to 85% of them present only once. The specimen comprised CD4+ or CD8+ T cells sorted from blood, sampled in a trial of the OX40 agonist ivuxolimab. This receptor was identified in an adult with an advanced solid tumor such as melanoma, head and neck, liver or kidney cancer. V is TRBV28 and J is TRBJ1-1; 10 bases align to TRBD1. The CDR3 protein is CASSLRTGGSNTEAFF. DNA of the CDR3: TGTGCCAGCAGTTTAAGGACAGGGGGAAGTAACACTGAAGCTTTCTTT.